This entry features one T cell receptor beta chain sequence. This entry belongs to a study of blood T cell repertoires in COVID-19. Across the study: In each case, the material was cDNA or gDNA derived from T cells, B-cell-depleted T cells, or PBMCs.

J gave up 3 bases and V 5 bases, and 19 bases lay outside the gene matches. CDR3 length equals 18 residues. Germline V gene sequence: CDR1 SGHVS, CDR2 FQNEAQ. Ages ranged from roughly 18 to 100 years, with residence in about 24 US areas. Participant-given clinical history determined each cohort assignment. Recovery meant two consecutive negative NP/OP PCR tests, professional clearance, or resolved symptoms. The protocol was immunoSEQ multiplex PCR, while the TCRdb copy is restricted to in-frame clones and leaves out a portion. The table includes more than 250,000 clones, around 90% detected once. The sample was PBMCs or T cells enriched from blood (not recorded which). This sequence originates from a woman in her twenties or thirties who had recovered from COVID-19. The chain joins TRBV7-8 to TRBJ2-7; 7 bases map to TRBD1. Here the CDR3 reads CASSARRYRTGHDYEQYF. The DNA for the CDR3 is TGTGCCAGCAGCGCGCGTAGGTACCGGACAGGCCATGACTACGAGCAGTACTTC.